What follows are 27 T cell receptor beta chains derived from one specimen sequenced in a study of blood T cell repertoires in COVID-19. Clones were read by immunoSEQ multiplex PCR, and TCRdb kept only the in-frame ones, dropping some. The sample has fewer than 120,000 clones, around 90% seen once; the top ten hold around 3%. The sequenced material came from peripheral blood. The receptors here all came from a woman aged 45-65 years with acute or convalescent COVID-19.

This clone was detected once. The rearrangement links TRBV15 to TRBJ2-1; 7 positions agree with TRBD2. Germline CDR1 is LNHNV and CDR2 is YYDKDF (reference sequence). The CDR3 contains 15 residues. V lost 9 bases and J lost 8; bases outside the gene matches: 16. The CDR3 sequence: CATDPAGAPVDEQFF. CDR3 DNA sequence: TGTGCCACGGATCCCGCGGGAGCCCCCGTAGATGAGCAGTTCTTC.

This chain links TRBV27 with TRBJ2-5; 9 bases align to TRBD2. Germline V lookup: CDR1 MNHEY, CDR2 SMNVEV (reference sequence). V gave up 3 bases and J gave up 3 bases; unmatched junction bases: 8. This CDR3 has 16 residues. The CDR3 DNA follows: TGTGCCAGCAGTTTTTTCCCTATAGCGGGAGAAGAGACCCAGTACTTC. It encodes CASSFFPIAGEETQYF.

The genes are TRBV5-1 and TRBJ2-7, with D perhaps TRBD1 (7 bases). V lost 0 bases and J 0 bases, leaving 10 bases between the germline ends. Germline-derived CDR1 and CDR2 are SGHRS and YFSETQ. CDR3 length: 15 amino acids. In DNA form, the CDR3 reads TGCGCCAGCAGCTTGGCGGGGGACAGCTCCTACGAGCAGTACTTC. Amino acids: CASSLAGDSSYEQYF. Combining the CDR3 with reference TRBV5-1 and TRBJ2-7 gives the whole variable domain KAGVTQTPRYLIKTRGQQVTLSCSPISGHRSVSWYQQTPGQGLQFLFEYFSETQRNKGNFPGRFSGRQFSNSRSEMNVSTLELGDSALYLCASSLAGDSSYEQYFGPGTRLTVT.

CDR3 in amino acids: CATSAGTGSTDTQYF. The CDR3 coding sequence is TGTGCCACCAGCGCCGGGACAGGGAGCACAGATACGCAGTATTTT. This chain uses TRBV15 with TRBJ2-3; 9 bases map to TRBD1. The germline gives CDR1 LNHNV, CDR2 YYDKDF (reference sequence). This CDR3 comprises 15 residues. After removal of 5 bases from V and 0 bases from J, the junction contained 3 bases not matched to a gene. The variable domain in full, with the rest retrieved from reference TRBV15 and TRBJ2-3, is DAMVIQNPRYQVTQFGKPVTLSCSQTLNHNVMYWYQQKSSQAPKLLFHYYDKDFNNEADTPDNFQSRRPNTSFCFLDIRSPGLGDTAMYLCATSAGTGSTDTQYFGPGTRLTVL.

The chain couples TRBV7-9 to TRBJ1-5; 11 nucleotides agree with TRBD1. Germline V gene sequence: CDR1 SEHNR, CDR2 FQNEAQ (reference sequence). With V trimmed by 1 base and J by 5 bases, 4 bases remained unmatched. The CDR3 runs to 16 residues. CDR3 DNA: TGTGCCAGCAGCTTAGGGACAGGGGGCACGGATCAGCCCCAGCATTTT. It is translated as CASSLGTGGTDQPQHF.

V and J are TRBV7-2 and TRBJ2-2; 14 bases line up with TRBD2. CDR1 SGHTA and CDR2 FQGNSA come from the germline V gene. The V and J ends lost 6 bases and 9 bases, in that order; junction bases with no gene match: 18. The CDR3 totals 19 residues. CDR3 in amino acids: CASSRRAGGLAGVGRELFF. The CDR3 DNA is TGTGCCAGCAGTCGTCGTGCCGGGGGACTAGCGGGAGTCGGCCGGGAGCTGTTTTTT.

V and J are TRBV18 and TRBJ1-3; TRBD1 aligns across 7 bases. The V segment lost 2 bases and the J segment 2 bases; nucleotides outside the gene matches: 0. This CDR3 region has 14 residues. CDR1 KGHSH and CDR2 LQKENI come from the germline V gene. CDR3 loop: CASSPRGPGNTIYF. The DNA for the CDR3 is TGTGCCAGCTCACCAAGGGGGCCTGGAAACACCATATATTTT.

The V and J genes are TRBV28 and TRBJ2-7, with 9 nucleotides matching TRBD2. The V and J ends lost 2 bases and 3 bases, in that order; junction bases with no gene match: 8. Germline V lookup: CDR1 MDHEN, CDR2 SYDVKM. This CDR3 comprises 16 residues. CDR3 sequence: CASSLEAGGPGYEQYF. CDR3 in DNA: TGTGCCAGCAGTTTAGAGGCGGGAGGGCCGGGCTACGAGCAGTACTTC.

The chain uses TRBV9 and TRBJ2-2, with 10 bases that match TRBD2. Losses at the gene ends were 3 bases for V and 4 bases for J; bases not matched to a gene: 9. Germline V lookup: CDR1 SGDLS, CDR2 YYNGEE. This CDR3 spans 17 amino acids. The CDR3 nucleotides read TGTGCCAGCAGCGCCTCTAGCGGGAGCGGGGGCACCGGGGAGCTGTTTTTT. Translation: CASSASSGSGGTGELFF.

This chain links TRBV24-1 with TRBJ1-1, with 7 bases matching TRBD1. Germline CDR1 and CDR2: KGHDR and SFDVKD. The CDR3 runs to 12 residues. The V segment lost 3 bases and the J segment 11 bases; nucleotides outside the gene matches: 5. CDR3 loop: CATSDGQAPAFF. In DNA, the CDR3 is TGTGCCACCAGTGATGGACAGGCTCCGGCTTTCTTT.

The genes are TRBV6-5 and TRBJ2-1; TRBD2 aligns across 9 bases. CDR1 and CDR2 from the germline V gene are MNHEY and SVGAGI. CDR3 length: 14 residues. Trimming removed 2 bases from V and 7 bases from J; junction bases left unmatched: 3. In DNA form, the CDR3 reads TGTGCCAGCAGTTACGGTCTAGCGGGGAATGAGCAGTTCTTC. Residues: CASSYGLAGNEQFF.

The chain recombines TRBV11-2 with TRBJ1-4, with TRBD1 matching 10 bases. V was pared by 5 bases and J by 8 bases, with 11 bases of the junction left unmatched. This CDR3 is 16 amino acids long. The germline gives CDR1 SGHAT, CDR2 FQNNGV. The CDR3 sequence is CASSRADRGKEEKLFF. The CDR3 nucleotides are TGTGCCAGCAGCCGGGCGGACAGGGGGAAAGAGGAAAAACTGTTTTTT.

The rearrangement joins TRBV24-1 to TRBJ2-5, with 7 bases matching TRBD2. Germline assignment: CDR1 KGHDR and CDR2 SFDVKD. The CDR3 is 15 amino acids. The V segment lost 1 base and the J segment 0 bases; nucleotides outside the gene matches: 1. Here the CDR3 reads CATSDFGGYQETQYF. CDR3 DNA: TGTGCCACCAGTGATTTCGGGGGGTACCAAGAGACCCAGTACTTC.

The J gene is TRBJ2-3, the V gene TRBV3-1 (or the pseudogene TRBV3-2); the match to TRBD2 covers 12 bases. Germline V gene data show CDR1 as LGHDT and CDR2 as YNNKEL (reference sequence). The V and J ends lost 3 bases and 6 bases, in that order; junction bases with no gene match: 4. The CDR3 is 15 residues long. DNA of the CDR3: TGTGCCAGCAGCCACCTAGCGGGAGGGCCGGATACGCAGTATTTT. It yields the protein CASSHLAGGPDTQYF.

The CDR3 loop reads CASSQVSRTYNEQFF. CDR3 bases: TGTGCCAGCAGCCAAGTTTCTAGGACTTACAATGAGCAGTTCTTC. The chain is built from TRBV3-1 (or the pseudogene TRBV3-2) and TRBJ2-1; TRBD2 might be the D (5 bases). The V gene's germline CDR1 is LGHDT and CDR2 YNNKEL (reference sequence). This CDR3 contains 15 residues. With 1 base removed from V and 4 bases from J, the gap between germline ends came to 11 bases.

The chain uses TRBV29-1 and TRBJ1-1, with 7 bases matching TRBD1. V shed 6 bases, J shed 4 bases, and the junction held 2 bases outside the gene matches. CDR1 is SQVTM and CDR2 is ANQGSEA in the germline V gene. The CDR3 is 11 amino acids. This CDR3 is CSVSGGTEAFF. CDR3 nucleotides: TGCAGCGTCTCAGGGGGCACTGAAGCTTTCTTT.

The sample holds one count of this clone. The V call is TRBV6-1, the J call TRBJ1-2; 9 bases are shared with TRBD1. CDR1 MNHNS and CDR2 SASEGT come from the germline V gene. With 3 bases clipped from V and 2 bases from J, the junction kept 4 bases outside the gene matches. This CDR3 comprises 15 residues. The CDR3 nucleotides are TGTGCCAGCAGTGAGGGACAGGGAGGAAACTATGGCTACACCTTC. It specifies CASSEGQGGNYGYTF.

The chain links TRBV7-6 to TRBJ2-1; 9 nucleotides agree with TRBD2. Trimming took 5 bases from V and 7 from J; bases not matched to a gene: 12. CDR1 SGHVS and CDR2 FNYEAQ come from the germline V gene. The CDR3 is made up of 16 amino acids. The CDR3 loop is CASSRGPAGGVNEQFF. In DNA, the CDR3 is TGTGCCAGCAGCCGGGGGCCAGCGGGAGGCGTTAATGAGCAGTTCTTC.

The chain joins TRBV4-1 to TRBJ1-5, with D perhaps TRBD1 (5 bases). Trimming stripped 0 bases from V and 9 bases from J, with 18 bases between. This CDR3 has 16 residues. The germline V gene encodes CDR1 MGHRA and CDR2 YSYEKL. CDR3 sequence (DNA): TGCGCCAGCAGCCAAGATCCCGCAGGGCCAGGGTCGCCCCAGCATTTT. Translating it yields CASSQDPAGPGSPQHF.

This rearrangement joins TRBV19 to TRBJ1-5; 8 bases match TRBD1. After removal of 5 bases from V and 6 bases from J, the junction contained 9 bases not matched to a gene. The CDR3 sequence is 15 residues long. Germline V gene sequence: CDR1 LNHDA, CDR2 SQIVND (reference sequence). CDR3 residues: CASSPLDRAFQPQHF. The CDR3 nucleotides read TGTGCCAGTAGTCCACTGGACAGGGCTTTTCAGCCCCAGCATTTT. The variable domain in full, completed from reference TRBV19 and TRBJ1-5, reads DGGITQSPKYLFRKEGQNVTLSCEQNLNHDAMYWYRQDPGQGLRLIYYSQIVNDFQKGDIAEGYSVSREKKESFPLTVTSAQKNPTAFYLCASSPLDRAFQPQHFGDGTRLSIL.

The chain uses TRBV6-1 and TRBJ2-3; D is perhaps TRBD1 (6 bases). Deletions cut 4 bases from V and 0 bases from J, with 14 bases between. Germline CDR1 MNHNS, CDR2 SASEGT. This CDR3 region has 16 residues. The CDR3 region has the DNA TGTGCCAGCAGTGGGGGGCGGATGTCTAGCACAGATACGCAGTATTTT. Translation: CASSGGRMSSTDTQYF.

The chain recombines TRBV7-2 with TRBJ1-5; D remains unclear. The germline V gene encodes CDR1 SGHTA and CDR2 FQGNSA. This CDR3 has 17 residues. V was pared by 2 bases and J by 0 bases, with 14 bases between. CDR3: CASSLTSSPISNQPQHF. For the CDR3, the DNA is TGTGCCAGCAGCTTAACGTCTAGTCCCATTAGCAATCAGCCCCAGCATTTT.

This rearrangement joins TRBV6-6 to TRBJ2-3; no firm D call. V dropped 0 bases and J dropped 5 bases, with 9 bases sitting between them. Germline V CDR1 and CDR2: MNHNY, SVGAGI (reference sequence). The CDR3 consists of 14 residues. CDR3 sequence: CASSYSSPGDTQYF. The CDR3, as DNA: TGTGCCAGCAGTTACTCGAGTCCGGGAGATACGCAGTATTTT.

A single count supports this clone. This chain links TRBV7-9 with TRBJ2-3, with TRBD2 matching over 11 bases. V shed 1 base and J 3 bases; nucleotides not matched to a gene: 9. The CDR3 is 18 amino acids. The V gene's germline CDR1 is SEHNR and CDR2 FQNEAQ (reference sequence). CDR3 sequence reads: CASSLGELAGVVTDTQYF. DNA for the CDR3: TGTGCCAGCAGCTTAGGAGAACTAGCGGGAGTTGTAACAGATACGCAGTATTTT.

The rearrangement uses TRBV3-1 (or the pseudogene TRBV3-2) and TRBJ2-7, with 8 bases lining up with TRBD1. V dropped 1 base and J dropped 5; count of bases not matched to a gene: 1. Germline CDR1 LGHDT, CDR2 YNNKEL (reference sequence). CDR3 size: 13 residues. This CDR3 reads CASSQARGHEQYF. The CDR3 DNA follows: TGTGCCAGCAGCCAAGCCAGGGGGCACGAGCAGTACTTC.

V and J are TRBV3-1 (or the pseudogene TRBV3-2) and TRBJ2-1; weak D call: TRBD2 (6 bases). The germline V and J ends were trimmed by 2 bases and 5 bases, with 13 bases remaining between them. Per the germline V gene, CDR1 is LGHDT and CDR2 is YNNKEL (reference sequence). This CDR3 contains 15 residues. CDR3 DNA sequence: TGTGCCAGCAGCCAATCTGCGGCGGGGAACAATGAGCAGTTCTTC. This encodes CASSQSAAGNNEQFF.

This clone was counted between two and nine times. The chain employs TRBV12-3 or TRBV12-4 and TRBJ1-5; D remains unclear. There are 12 residues in the CDR3. V dropped 6 bases and J dropped 5 bases, with 8 bases sitting between them. CDR3 DNA: TGTGCCAGCAGCTCCCCTTATCAGCCCCAGCATTTT. This gives the protein CASSSPYQPQHF.